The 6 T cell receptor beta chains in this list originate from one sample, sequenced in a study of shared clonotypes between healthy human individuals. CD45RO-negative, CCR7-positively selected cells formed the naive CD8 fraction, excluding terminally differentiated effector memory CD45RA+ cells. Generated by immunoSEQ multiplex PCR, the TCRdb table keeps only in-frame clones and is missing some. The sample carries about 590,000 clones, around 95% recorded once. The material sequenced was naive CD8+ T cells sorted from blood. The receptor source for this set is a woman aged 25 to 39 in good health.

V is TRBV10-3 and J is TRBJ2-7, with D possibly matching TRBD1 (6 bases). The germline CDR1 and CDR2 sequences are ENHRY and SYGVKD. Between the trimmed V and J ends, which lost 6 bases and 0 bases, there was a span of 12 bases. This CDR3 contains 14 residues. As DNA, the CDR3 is TGTGCCATCAGATCTGAGGACAGCTCCTACGAGCAGTACTTC. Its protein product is CAIRSEDSSYEQYF.

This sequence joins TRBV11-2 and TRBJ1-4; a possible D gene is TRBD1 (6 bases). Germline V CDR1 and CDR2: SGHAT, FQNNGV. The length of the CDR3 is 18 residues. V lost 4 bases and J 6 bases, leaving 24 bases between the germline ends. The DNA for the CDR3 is TGTGCCAGCAGCTCAACAGGGAGAGTTAAGGTGGGAGATGAAAAACTGTTTTTT. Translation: CASSSTGRVKVGDEKLFF. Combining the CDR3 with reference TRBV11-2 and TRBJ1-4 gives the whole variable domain EAGVAQSPRYKIIEKRQSVAFWCNPISGHATLYWYQQILGQGPKLLIQFQNNGVVDDSQLPKDRFSAERLKGVDSTLKIQPAKLEDSAVYLCASSSTGRVKVGDEKLFFGSGTQLSVL.

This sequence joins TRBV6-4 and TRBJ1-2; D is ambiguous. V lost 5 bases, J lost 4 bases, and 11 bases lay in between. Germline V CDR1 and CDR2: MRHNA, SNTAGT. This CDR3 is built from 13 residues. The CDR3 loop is CASSSGRFYGYTF. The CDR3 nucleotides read TGTGCCAGCAGTAGTGGACGGTTCTATGGCTACACCTTC.

The CDR3 protein is CATTHLVRGSLPDTQYF. The CDR3 DNA reads as TGTGCCACGACCCATCTGGTCCGCGGGAGTCTCCCAGATACGCAGTATTTT. The rearrangement uses TRBV15 and TRBJ2-3; 7 bases are a match to TRBD2. CDR3 length: 17 residues. Looked up from germline, CDR1 is LNHNV and CDR2 is YYDKDF (reference sequence). After removal of 9 bases from V and 4 bases from J, the junction contained 19 bases not matched to a gene.

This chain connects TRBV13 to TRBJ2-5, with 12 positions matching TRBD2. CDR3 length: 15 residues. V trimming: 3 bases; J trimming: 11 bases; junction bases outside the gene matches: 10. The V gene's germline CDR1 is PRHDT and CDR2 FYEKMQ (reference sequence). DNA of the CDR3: TGTGCCAGCAGCTTCAGACTAGCGGGAGTGCGAGAGCAGTACTTC. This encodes CASSFRLAGVREQYF. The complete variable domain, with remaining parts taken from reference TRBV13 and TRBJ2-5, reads AAGVIQSPRHLIKEKRETATLKCYPIPRHDTVYWYQQGPGQDPQFLISFYEKMQSDKGSIPDRFSAQQFSDYHSELNMSSLELGDSALYFCASSFRLAGVREQYFGPGTRLLVL.

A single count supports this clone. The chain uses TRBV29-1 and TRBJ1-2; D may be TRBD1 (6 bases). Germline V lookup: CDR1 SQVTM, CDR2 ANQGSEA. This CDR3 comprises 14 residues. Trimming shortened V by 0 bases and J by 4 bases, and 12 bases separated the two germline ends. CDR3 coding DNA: TGCAGCGTTGAAGATCGGGGCAGGGGCTATGGCTACACCTTC. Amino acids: CSVEDRGRGYGYTF.